This T cell receptor (beta chain) was obtained from a study of cytomegalovirus exposure and HLA in healthy donors. Primers for the PCR totalled 60 Vbeta and 13 Jbeta. Sequenced by immunoSEQ multiplex PCR; TCRdb stores in-frame clones only, minus some. The sample consists of roughly 110,000 clones, 70% to 75% of them appearing once. Trimming took 0 bases from V and 0 from J, leaving 9 bases between them. CDR3 length equals 15 residues. Germline V lookup: CDR1 MNHEY, CDR2 SMNVEV (reference sequence). This clone was detected once. The sample comprised PBMCs. The V and J genes are TRBV27 and TRBJ2-7, with D possibly matching TRBD1 (5 bases). This receptor was taken from a female donor in good health and CMV-seronegative. CDR3 sequence: CASSLSAGPSYEQYF. CDR3 coding DNA: TGTGCCAGCAGTTTATCAGCAGGGCCCTCCTACGAGCAGTACTTC.